This record covers a single TCR beta chain. Antigen: not known. Amplification targeted TCR beta CDR3 regions from RNA transcripts. The primer set for the first-round RT-PCR of the TCR CDR3 was HTBI. TCRdb re-called the multiplex PCR reads with MiXCR, one entry per CDR3 protein. This table has 750,000 to 900,000 distinct CDR3 sequences, 35% to 45% appearing once. The data originate from a study of T cells in Graves' hyperthyroidism and ophthalmopathy. Study at large: Blood was drawn when the patient was first diagnosed and still untreated. Study outcomes and limitations: Peripheral blood also featured most of the thyroid clonotypes expanded above 0.001. Before onset, by a median of approximately 5.9 months, the model predicted ophthalmopathy.

The specimen was blood. The source is a man aged 18 to 29 with Graves' hyperthyroidism.

The CDR3 spells CASSVERGSTDTQYF. CDR3 bases: TGTGCCAGCAGCGTCGAGCGGGGGAGCACAGATACGCAGTATTTT. The chain combines TRBV9 with TRBJ2-3; 8 nucleotides agree with TRBD2. Germline V gene lookup returns CDR1 SGDLS and CDR2 YYNGEE. Germline trimming cut 2 bases from V and 0 bases from J; bases unmatched to any gene: 2. The CDR3 runs 15 residues.